The clone carrying this TCR beta chain was counted only a few times. Antigen unknown. The CDR3 covers 16 residues. Germline values: CDR1 MNHEY, CDR2 SVGAGI. The germline V and J ends were trimmed by 2 bases and 0 bases, with 11 bases remaining between them. MiXCR was run by TCRdb on the RT-PCR reads, yielding one entry per CDR3 protein. Of 300,000 to 350,000 distinct CDR3 sequences detected, approximately 20% appear once; the ten largest clones hold 10%. The sample belongs to a study of response to subunit inactivated influenza vaccine. General study findings and limits: Authors suggested seasonal influenza vaccinations each recruit few new T cells.

This chain uses TRBV6-5 with TRBJ2-1; the D gene could be TRBD1 or TRBD2 (5 bases each). The source was PBMCs from blood, collected approximately 20 months after vaccination. The clonotype comes from a man aged 50-75 years who received an inactivated influenza vaccine. This CDR3 is CASSYQWGSSYNEQFF. The DNA for the CDR3 is TGTGCCAGCAGTTACCAATGGGGGAGCTCCTACAATGAGCAGTTCTTC.